Listed below are T cell receptor beta chains from one sample, sequenced in a study of blood T cell repertoires in COVID-19. Clones were read by immunoSEQ multiplex PCR, and TCRdb kept only the in-frame ones, dropping some. The profile shows around 130,000 clones, 65% to 90% of them singletons. The sequenced sample consisted of peripheral blood. All receptors derive from a man in his forties or fifties with acute or convalescent COVID-19. Both conserved end residues are part of each CDR3. The D gene is left open where the match is weak. The size field is filled for only some rows; it gives once, few, many or a size class.

D gene	clone size	V gene	J gene	CDR3 DNA	CDR3 protein
TRBD2	-	TRBV5-1	TRBJ2-5	TGCGCCAGCAGCTTAACTAGCGGGAAAGGAGAGACCCAGTACTTC	CASSLTSGKGETQYF
TRBD1	-	TRBV11-2	TRBJ1-1	TGTGCCAGCAGCCCGATGGGACAGCTCATGAACACTGAAGCTTTCTTT	CASSPMGQLMNTEAFF
TRBD1	-	TRBV13	TRBJ1-6	TGTGCCAGCAGCCGATACCCAGGGGGACCATTAAGCTCCTATAATTCACCCCTCCACTTT	CASSRYPGGPLSSYNSPLHF
-	-	TRBV6-5	TRBJ1-1	TGTGCCAGCAGTTACGCCTCAGGGAACACTGAAGCTTTCTTT	CASSYASGNTEAFF
-	once	TRBV29-1	TRBJ2-4	TGCAGCGTTGAAAATAGAGGGACAAAAAACATTCAGTACTTC	CSVENRGTKNIQYF
TRBD2	-	TRBV6-5	TRBJ2-5	TGTGCCAGCAGTTACTTGGGCGGGAGTCTGGAGACCCAGTACTTC	CASSYLGGSLETQYF
TRBD1	-	TRBV10-3	TRBJ2-1	TGTGCCATCCTGGGACCGGGACAGGGAGGAGGCTACAATGAGCAGTTCTTC	CAILGPGQGGGYNEQFF
TRBD1	-	TRBV20-1	TRBJ1-1	TGCAGTGCTAGTGGTAGGGGGCGGACTGAAGCTTTCTTT	CSASGRGRTEAFF
-	-	TRBV21-1	TRBJ2-2	TGTGCCAGCAGCAGAGTTACTAGCGGGGGGCCCCGGGGCGGGGAGCTGTTTTTT	CASSRVTSGGPRGGELFF
TRBD1	-	TRBV10-3	TRBJ2-5	TGTGCCATCAGTGACCCAGACAGGGGGTTATGGGAGACCCAGTACTTC	CAISDPDRGLWETQYF
TRBD1	-	TRBV7-9	TRBJ1-6	TGTGCCAGCAGTCGCTCGGGACAGGGTAATTCACCCCTCCACTTT	CASSRSGQGNSPLHF
-	-	TRBV6-5	TRBJ1-1	TGTGCCAGCAGTTACACAGGGACGAACACTGAAGCTTTCTTT	CASSYTGTNTEAFF
-	-	TRBV18	TRBJ2-2	TGTGCCAGCTCGGGTTTGATTGGGCCCGGGGAGCTGTTTTTT	CASSGLIGPGELFF
-	-	TRBV12-5	TRBJ1-3	TGTGCTAGTGGTTTGGAGCGGAACACCATATATTTT	CASGLERNTIYF
-	-	TRBV10-1	TRBJ1-1	TGCGCCAGCAGTGAGTCCCCCGGAGTGAACACTGAAGCTTTCTTT	CASSESPGVNTEAFF
TRBD2	-	TRBV7-2	TRBJ2-3	TGTGCCAGCAGCTATAGCGGGGAGGGGCAGTATTTT	CASSYSGEGQYF
-	-	TRBV28	TRBJ1-3	TGTGCCAGCATCTCAGCCGGGGCTGGAAACACCATATATTTT	CASISAGAGNTIYF
-	-	TRBV24-1	TRBJ2-1	TGTGCCACCAGTGACAGACAGTCGTTAAAGCAGTTCTTC	CATSDRQSLKQFF
TRBD1	-	TRBV2	TRBJ1-2	TGTGCCAGCAGTCGGCAAGGCGACAGGGATGGCTACACCTTC	CASSRQGDRDGYTF
-	-	TRBV4-1	TRBJ1-2	TGCGCCAGCAGCCAATCGGCAAGGGGTGTCTATGGCTACACCTTC	CASSQSARGVYGYTF
-	few	TRBV6-5	TRBJ1-3	TGTGCCAGCAGTACACACAATAAATATGGAAACACCATATATTTT	CASSTHNKYGNTIYF
TRBD1	-	TRBV2	TRBJ1-2	TGTGCCAGCAGTGAATGGGACAGGGCTAACTATGGCTACACCTTC	CASSEWDRANYGYTF
-	-	TRBV7-2	TRBJ1-2	TGTGCCAGCAGCTTTACTAACTATGGCTACACCTTC	CASSFTNYGYTF
-	-	TRBV30	TRBJ2-4	TGTGCCTGGAGTGTACAAACCGGGACAAGTCAGTACTTC	CAWSVQTGTSQYF
TRBD1	-	TRBV19	TRBJ1-6	TGTGCCAGTAGTTCCCGGGACAGTAATTCACCCCTCCACTTT	CASSSRDSNSPLHF
-	-	TRBV9	TRBJ2-2	TGTGCCAGCAGCCCGGAGTCAGCGGCCACCGGGGAGCTGTTTTTT	CASSPESAATGELFF
TRBD2	-	TRBV2	TRBJ2-1	TGTGCCAGCAGCCGAACTCCCCTAGCGGGAGGTACCAATGAGCAGTTCTTC	CASSRTPLAGGTNEQFF
-	few	TRBV18	TRBJ1-1	TGTGCCAGCTCACCTACAGGGACGCCCACTGAAGCTTTCTTT	CASSPTGTPTEAFF
-	-	TRBV6-5	TRBJ1-1	TGTGCCAGCAGTTCCTGGGGCTCGAACACTGAAGCTTTCTTT	CASSSWGSNTEAFF
TRBD1	-	TRBV19	TRBJ1-5	TGTGCCACCCATTGGACAGGCATAAGATCCCAGCCCCAGCATTTT	CATHWTGIRSQPQHF
TRBD1	-	TRBV6-5	TRBJ2-1	TGTGCCAGCAGTTACGACGACAGGGGAGGAGCCAATGAGCAGTTCTTC	CASSYDDRGGANEQFF
-	-	TRBV9	TRBJ1-2	TGTGCCAGCAGCCCCCCCCGCGAGCATCTTTATGGCTACACCTTC	CASSPPREHLYGYTF
TRBD1	-	TRBV3-1/TRBV3-2	TRBJ2-3	TGTGCCAGCAGCGGTCTCGGGACAGGGTCTGTAGATACGCAGTATTTT	CASSGLGTGSVDTQYF
TRBD1	-	TRBV7-2	TRBJ2-7	TGTGCCAGCAGCTACCGACAGGGAAGTAACGAGCAGTACTTC	CASSYRQGSNEQYF
-	-	TRBV7-2	TRBJ1-3	TGTGCCAGCAGCTTAAGTCCCTACTCTGGAAACACCATATATTTT	CASSLSPYSGNTIYF
-	-	TRBV19	TRBJ2-7	TGTGCCAGTAGGGCGACAGGCCCCTACGAGCAGTACTTC	CASRATGPYEQYF
TRBD1	-	TRBV28	TRBJ2-7	TGTGCCAGCAAAACCACCGGGACAGGGGCCTACGAGCAGTACTTC	CASKTTGTGAYEQYF
-	-	TRBV6-5	TRBJ2-3	TGTGCCAGCAGATGGCAATCTAGCACAGATACGCAGTATTTT	CASRWQSSTDTQYF
-	-	TRBV10-3	TRBJ2-7	TGTGCCATCAGTGAGGCCCGGGACGAGCAGTACTTC	CAISEARDEQYF
-	-	TRBV30	TRBJ2-7	TGTGCCGGAAACAGAAAACGGGGCTACGAGCAGTACTTC	CAGNRKRGYEQYF
TRBD1	-	TRBV5-1	TRBJ1-4	TGCGCCAGCAGCTTTTCGGGGACAGCCCTTAATGAAAAACTGTTTTTT	CASSFSGTALNEKLFF